This T cell receptor beta chain was found in a study of radiotherapy plus CTLA-4 blockade in lung cancer. Using immunoSEQ multiplex PCR, the repertoire was profiled, and TCRdb retains in-frame clones only, with some absent. The data hold some 77,000 clones, with around 85% observed a single time. CDR1 and CDR2 (germline): LNHDA, SQIVND (reference sequence). Trimming removed 2 bases at V and 0 bases at J, with 12 bases between. This CDR3 comprises 16 residues. This clonotype was obtained from a human donor with non-small cell lung cancer who had a partial response to radiotherapy plus ipilimumab. This chain joins TRBV19 and TRBJ2-3; the D is unclear. Source: peripheral blood, taken from a patient treated with radiotherapy plus ipilimumab. CDR3 nucleotide sequence: TGTGCCAGTAGTATATTTCGCCCCACTAGCACAGATACGCAGTATTTT. Its translation is CASSIFRPTSTDTQYF.